This T cell receptor beta chain is from a study of shared clonotypes between healthy human individuals. Positively selected for CCR7, the CD45RO-negative cells used as naive CD8 cells excluded terminally differentiated effector memory CD45RA+ cells. Repertoires were generated with immunoSEQ multiplex PCR, while TCRdb's copy carries only in-frame clones and drops some. Seen here are about 1,800,000 clones, 85% to 95% observed once, and the top ten hold 1% to 1.5%. Sample: naive CD8+ T cells sorted from blood. The origin of this receptor is a man between 18 and 35 years old in good health.

The CDR3 bases are TGTGCCAGCAGCTTAGGCGTGGGGCAGGACGAGCAGTACTTC. This codes for CASSLGVGQDEQYF. This chain connects TRBV11-2 to TRBJ2-7, with D possibly TRBD1 on 5 matching bases. Germline CDR1 reads SGHAT; CDR2 reads FQNNGV. The CDR3 loop spans 14 amino acids. With 1 base removed from V and 5 bases from J, the gap between germline ends came to 12 bases.